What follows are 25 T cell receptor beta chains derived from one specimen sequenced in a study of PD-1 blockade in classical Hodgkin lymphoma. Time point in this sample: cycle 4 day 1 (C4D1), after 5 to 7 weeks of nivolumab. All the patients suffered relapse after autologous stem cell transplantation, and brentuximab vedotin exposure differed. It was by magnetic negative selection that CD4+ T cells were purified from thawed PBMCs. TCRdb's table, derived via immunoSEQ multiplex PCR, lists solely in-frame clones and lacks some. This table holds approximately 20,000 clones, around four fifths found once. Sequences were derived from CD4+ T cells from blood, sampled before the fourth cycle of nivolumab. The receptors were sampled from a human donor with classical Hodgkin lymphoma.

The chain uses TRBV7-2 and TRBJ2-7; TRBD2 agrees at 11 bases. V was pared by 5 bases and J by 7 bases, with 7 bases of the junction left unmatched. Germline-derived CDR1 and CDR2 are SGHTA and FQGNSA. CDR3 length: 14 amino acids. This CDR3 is CASSASSGRQEQYF. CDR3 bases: TGTGCCAGCAGCGCCTCTAGCGGGAGGCAGGAGCAGTACTTC.

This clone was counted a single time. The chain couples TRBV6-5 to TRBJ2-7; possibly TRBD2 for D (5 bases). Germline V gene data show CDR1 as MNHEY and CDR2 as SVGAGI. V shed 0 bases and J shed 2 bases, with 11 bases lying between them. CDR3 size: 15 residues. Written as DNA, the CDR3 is TGTGCCAGCAGTTACTCTACCTTGCGGGCCTACGAGCAGTACTTC. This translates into CASSYSTLRAYEQYF.

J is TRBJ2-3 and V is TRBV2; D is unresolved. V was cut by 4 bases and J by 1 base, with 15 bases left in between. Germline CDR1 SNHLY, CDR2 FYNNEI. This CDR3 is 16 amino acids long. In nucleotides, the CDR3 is TGTGCCAGCAGTGGGAGCCGTCTAGTCGGCACAGATACGCAGTATTTT. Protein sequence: CASSGSRLVGTDTQYF.

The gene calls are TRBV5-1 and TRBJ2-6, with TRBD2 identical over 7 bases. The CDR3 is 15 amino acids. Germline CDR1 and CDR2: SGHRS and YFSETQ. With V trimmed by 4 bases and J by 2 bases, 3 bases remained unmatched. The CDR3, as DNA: TGCGCCAGCAGCCGGGCGGGGGCTGGGGCCAACGTCCTGACTTTC. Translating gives CASSRAGAGANVLTF. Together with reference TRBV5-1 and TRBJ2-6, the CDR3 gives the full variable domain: KAGVTQTPRYLIKTRGQQVTLSCSPISGHRSVSWYQQTPGQGLQFLFEYFSETQRNKGNFPGRFSGRQFSNSRSEMNVSTLELGDSALYLCASSRAGAGANVLTFGAGSRLTVL.

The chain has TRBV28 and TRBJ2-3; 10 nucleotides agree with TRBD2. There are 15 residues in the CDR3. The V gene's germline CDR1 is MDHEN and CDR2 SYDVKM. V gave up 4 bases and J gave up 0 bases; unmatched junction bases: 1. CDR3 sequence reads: CASSSSGSSTDTQYF. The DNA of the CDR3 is TGTGCCAGCAGTTCTAGCGGGAGTAGCACAGATACGCAGTATTTT.

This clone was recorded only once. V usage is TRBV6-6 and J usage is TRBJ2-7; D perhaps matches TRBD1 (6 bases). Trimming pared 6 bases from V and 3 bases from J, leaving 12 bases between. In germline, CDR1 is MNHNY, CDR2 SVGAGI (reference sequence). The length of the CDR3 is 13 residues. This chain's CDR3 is CASSRGHGYEQYF. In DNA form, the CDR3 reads TGTGCCAGCAGCCGGGGACACGGCTACGAGCAGTACTTC.

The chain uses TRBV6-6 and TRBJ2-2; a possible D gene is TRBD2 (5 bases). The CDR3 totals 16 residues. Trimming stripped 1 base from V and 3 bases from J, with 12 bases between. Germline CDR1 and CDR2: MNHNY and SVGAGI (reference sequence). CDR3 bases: TGTGCCAGCAGTTACTTGACGGGGTCGCACACCGGGGAGCTGTTTTTT. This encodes CASSYLTGSHTGELFF.

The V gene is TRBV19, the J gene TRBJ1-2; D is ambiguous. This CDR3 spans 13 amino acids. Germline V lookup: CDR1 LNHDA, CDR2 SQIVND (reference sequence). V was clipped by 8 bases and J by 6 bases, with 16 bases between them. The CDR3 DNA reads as TGTGCCAGTTCTCCAAATGATCGTCATGGCTACACCTTC. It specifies CASSPNDRHGYTF.

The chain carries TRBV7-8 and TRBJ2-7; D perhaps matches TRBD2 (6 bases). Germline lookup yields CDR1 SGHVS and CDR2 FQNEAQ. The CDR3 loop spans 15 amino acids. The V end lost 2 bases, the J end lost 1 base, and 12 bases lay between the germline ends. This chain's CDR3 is CASSLTKAGSYEQYF. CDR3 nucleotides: TGTGCCAGCAGCTTAACCAAAGCGGGTTCCTACGAGCAGTACTTC. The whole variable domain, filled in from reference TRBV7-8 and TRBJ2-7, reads GAGVSQSPRYKVAKRGQDVALRCDPISGHVSLFWYQQALGQGPEFLTYFQNEAQLDKSGLPSDRFFAERPEGSVSTLKIQRTQQEDSAVYLCASSLTKAGSYEQYFGPGTRLTVT.

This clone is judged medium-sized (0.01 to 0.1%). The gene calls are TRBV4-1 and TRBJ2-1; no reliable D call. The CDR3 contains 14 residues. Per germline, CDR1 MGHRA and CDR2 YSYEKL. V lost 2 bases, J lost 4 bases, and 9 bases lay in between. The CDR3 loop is CASSQTTFYNEQFF. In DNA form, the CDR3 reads TGCGCCAGCAGCCAAACGACCTTTTACAATGAGCAGTTCTTC.

The CDR3 nucleotides read TGTGCCAGCAGGACGTCCGGGACAGGGTTTCAGCCCCAGCATTTT. This gives the protein CASRTSGTGFQPQHF. The chain recombines TRBV28 with TRBJ1-5; 9 bases line up with TRBD1. V trimming: 6 bases; J trimming: 6 bases; junction bases outside the gene matches: 9. The CDR3 is 15 residues long. The germline V gene has CDR1 MDHEN and CDR2 SYDVKM. The full variable domain, its missing parts supplied by reference TRBV28 and TRBJ1-5, is DVKVTQSSRYLVKRTGEKVFLECVQDMDHENMFWYRQDPGLGLRLIYFSYDVKMKEKGDIPEGYSVSREKKERFSLILESASTNQTSMYLCASRTSGTGFQPQHFGDGTRLSIL.

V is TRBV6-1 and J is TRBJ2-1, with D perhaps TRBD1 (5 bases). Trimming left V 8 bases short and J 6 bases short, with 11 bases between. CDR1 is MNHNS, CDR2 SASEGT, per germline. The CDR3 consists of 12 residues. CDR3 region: CASLRAPNEQFF. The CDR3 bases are TGTGCCAGCCTCAGGGCCCCCAATGAGCAGTTCTTC.

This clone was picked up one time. In DNA, the CDR3 is TGTGCCAGCAGCCTCTCTAGCGGGAGGACGTACGAGCAGTACTTC. It specifies CASSLSSGRTYEQYF. The chain couples TRBV11-2 to TRBJ2-7, with 11 nucleotides matching TRBD2. The germline CDR1 and CDR2 sequences are SGHAT and FQNNGV. V shed 5 bases, J shed 4 bases, and the junction held 7 bases outside the gene matches. The CDR3 extends over 15 amino acids.

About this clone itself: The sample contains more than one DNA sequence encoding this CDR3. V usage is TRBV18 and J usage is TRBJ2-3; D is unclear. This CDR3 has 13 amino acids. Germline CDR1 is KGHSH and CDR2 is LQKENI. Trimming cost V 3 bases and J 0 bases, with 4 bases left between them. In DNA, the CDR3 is TGTGCCAGCTCACCCTCTAGCACAGATACGCAGTATTTT. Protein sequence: CASSPSSTDTQYF.

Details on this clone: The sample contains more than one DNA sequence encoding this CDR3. CDR3: CASSLQGAPYEQYF. CDR3 sequence (DNA): TGTGCCAGCAGTTTACAGGGGGCCCCCTACGAGCAGTACTTC. V and J are TRBV28 and TRBJ2-7; TRBD1 matches 8 bases. V lost 2 bases and J lost 2; bases outside the gene matches: 2. Germline CDR1 reads MDHEN; CDR2 reads SYDVKM. The CDR3 is 14 amino acids.

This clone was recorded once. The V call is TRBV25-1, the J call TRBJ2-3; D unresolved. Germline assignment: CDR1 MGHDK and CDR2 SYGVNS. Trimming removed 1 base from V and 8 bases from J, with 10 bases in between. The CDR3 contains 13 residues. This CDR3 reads CASSESRFGTQYF. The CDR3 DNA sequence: TGTGCCAGCAGTGAATCTAGGTTCGGTACGCAGTATTTT.

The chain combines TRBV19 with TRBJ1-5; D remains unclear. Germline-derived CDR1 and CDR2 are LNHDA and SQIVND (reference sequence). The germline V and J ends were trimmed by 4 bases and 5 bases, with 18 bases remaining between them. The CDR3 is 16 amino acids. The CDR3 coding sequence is TGTGCCAGTAGTACCCAAGGAAGGGTTGGTTATCAGCCCCAGCATTTT. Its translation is CASSTQGRVGYQPQHF. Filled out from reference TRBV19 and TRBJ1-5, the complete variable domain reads DGGITQSPKYLFRKEGQNVTLSCEQNLNHDAMYWYRQDPGQGLRLIYYSQIVNDFQKGDIAEGYSVSREKKESFPLTVTSAQKNPTAFYLCASSTQGRVGYQPQHFGDGTRLSIL.

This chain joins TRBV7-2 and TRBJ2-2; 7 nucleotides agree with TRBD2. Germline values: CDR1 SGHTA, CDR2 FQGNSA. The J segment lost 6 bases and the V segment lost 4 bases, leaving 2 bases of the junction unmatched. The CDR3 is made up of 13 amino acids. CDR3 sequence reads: CASSSRGAGELFF. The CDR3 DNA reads TGTGCCAGCAGCTCTCGGGGGGCCGGGGAGCTGTTTTTT.

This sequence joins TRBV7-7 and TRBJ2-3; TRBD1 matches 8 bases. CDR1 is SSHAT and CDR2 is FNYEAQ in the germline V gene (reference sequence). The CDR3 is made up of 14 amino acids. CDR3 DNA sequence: TGTGCTAGCGCGAAGGACAGGGTATCAGATACGCAGTATTTT. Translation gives CASAKDRVSDTQYF.

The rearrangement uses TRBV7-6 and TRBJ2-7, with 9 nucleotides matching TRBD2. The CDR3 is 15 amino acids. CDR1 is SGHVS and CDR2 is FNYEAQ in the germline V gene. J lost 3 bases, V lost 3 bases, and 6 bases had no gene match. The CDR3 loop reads CASSFLAGADYEQYF. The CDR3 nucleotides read TGTGCCAGCAGCTTCTTAGCGGGAGCCGACTACGAGCAGTACTTC.

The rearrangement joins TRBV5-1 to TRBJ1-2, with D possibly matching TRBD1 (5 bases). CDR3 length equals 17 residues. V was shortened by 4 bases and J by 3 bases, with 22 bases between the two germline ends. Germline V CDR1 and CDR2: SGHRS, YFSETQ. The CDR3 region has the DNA TGCGCCAGCAGCGCCAGCCTCGAACAGGATTACTACTATGGCTACACCTTC. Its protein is CASSASLEQDYYYGYTF.

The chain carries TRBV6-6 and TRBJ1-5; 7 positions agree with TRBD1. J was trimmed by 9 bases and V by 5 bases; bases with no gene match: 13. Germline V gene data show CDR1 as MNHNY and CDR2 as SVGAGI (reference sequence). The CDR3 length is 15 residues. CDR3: CASSRGGTALMPQHF. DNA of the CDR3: TGTGCCAGCAGTCGCGGCGGGACAGCACTGATGCCCCAGCATTTT.

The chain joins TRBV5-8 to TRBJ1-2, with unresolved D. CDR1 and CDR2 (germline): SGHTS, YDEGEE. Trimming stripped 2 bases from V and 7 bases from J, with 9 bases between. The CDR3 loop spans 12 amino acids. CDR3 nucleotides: TGTGCCAGCAGCTTCCCAGGAGGTGGCTACACCTTC. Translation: CASSFPGGGYTF.

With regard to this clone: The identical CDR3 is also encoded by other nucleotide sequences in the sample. Here the CDR3 reads CASSLGRGGETQYF. The CDR3 nucleotides read TGTGCCAGCAGCTTAGGGCGGGGAGGGGAGACCCAGTACTTC. This chain joins TRBV7-8 and TRBJ2-5; TRBD2 aligns across 7 bases. CDR1 SGHVS and CDR2 FQNEAQ come from the germline V gene. V gave up 1 base and J gave up 5 bases; unmatched junction bases: 4. The CDR3 has 14 amino acids. The variable domain in full, completed from reference TRBV7-8 and TRBJ2-5, reads GAGVSQSPRYKVAKRGQDVALRCDPISGHVSLFWYQQALGQGPEFLTYFQNEAQLDKSGLPSDRFFAERPEGSVSTLKIQRTQQEDSAVYLCASSLGRGGETQYFGPGTRLLVL.

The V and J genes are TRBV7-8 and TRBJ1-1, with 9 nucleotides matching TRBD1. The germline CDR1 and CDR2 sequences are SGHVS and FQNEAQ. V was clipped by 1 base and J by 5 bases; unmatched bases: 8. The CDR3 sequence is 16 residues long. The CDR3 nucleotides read TGTGCCAGCAGCTTAGTTACAGGGGGCATTAGGACTGAAGCTTTCTTT. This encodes CASSLVTGGIRTEAFF.